Listed below are T cell receptor beta chains from one sample, sequenced in a study of blood T cell repertoires in COVID-19. Generated by immunoSEQ multiplex PCR, the TCRdb table keeps only in-frame clones and is missing some. Among some 250,000 clones listed, around four fifths were seen once. The sequenced sample was peripheral blood. All receptors come from a woman aged 55-70 years with active or convalescent COVID-19. Both conserved end residues are part of each CDR3. Each record gives: J gene, V gene, clone size, D gene, CDR3 protein, CDR3 DNA. The D gene is left open where the match is weak. Clone size appears in some rows only: once, few, many, or a class for an expanded clone.

J gene: TRBJ2-1
V gene: TRBV11-1
clone size: NA
D gene: TRBD2
CDR3 protein: CASSRTSGVYLGEQFF
CDR3 DNA: TGTGCCAGCAGCCGGACTAGCGGGGTATATCTCGGGGAGCAGTTCTTC

J gene: TRBJ2-4
V gene: TRBV11-3
clone size: NA
D gene: NA
CDR3 protein: CASRFVQGAKNIQYF
CDR3 DNA: TGTGCCAGCCGCTTTGTCCAGGGGGCCAAAAACATTCAGTACTTC

J gene: TRBJ2-1
V gene: TRBV19
clone size: NA
D gene: NA
CDR3 protein: CASSRGDTYNEQFF
CDR3 DNA: TGTGCCAGTAGTAGAGGTGATACCTACAATGAGCAGTTCTTC

J gene: TRBJ1-3
V gene: TRBV7-6
clone size: NA
D gene: TRBD1
CDR3 protein: CASSSGQVSGNTIYF
CDR3 DNA: TGTGCCAGCAGCTCGGGACAGGTCTCTGGAAACACCATATATTTT

J gene: TRBJ1-2
V gene: TRBV24-1
clone size: NA
D gene: NA
CDR3 protein: CATSDPARSYGYTF
CDR3 DNA: TGTGCCACCAGTGATCCCGCCCGTAGCTATGGCTACACCTTC

J gene: TRBJ1-1
V gene: TRBV25-1
clone size: NA
D gene: NA
CDR3 protein: CASSEFTVGEAFF
CDR3 DNA: TGTGCCAGCAGTGAATTTACAGTTGGTGAAGCTTTCTTT

J gene: TRBJ2-7
V gene: TRBV2
clone size: NA
D gene: NA
CDR3 protein: CASSEYSEQYF
CDR3 DNA: TGTGCCAGCAGTGAATATAGCGAGCAGTACTTC

J gene: TRBJ1-3
V gene: TRBV27
clone size: NA
D gene: NA
CDR3 protein: CASSPNRAHSGNTIYF
CDR3 DNA: TGTGCCAGCAGCCCCAACAGGGCTCACTCTGGAAACACCATATATTTT

J gene: TRBJ1-2
V gene: TRBV19
clone size: NA
D gene: TRBD1
CDR3 protein: CASSPGQGYGYTF
CDR3 DNA: TGTGCCAGTAGCCCCGGACAGGGTTATGGCTACACCTTC

J gene: TRBJ2-1
V gene: TRBV9
clone size: NA
D gene: TRBD2
CDR3 protein: CASSVTSGGRDEQFF
CDR3 DNA: TGTGCCAGCAGCGTGACTAGCGGGGGGAGGGATGAGCAGTTCTTC

J gene: TRBJ1-1
V gene: TRBV10-3
clone size: NA
D gene: NA
CDR3 protein: CAIAGMNTEAFF
CDR3 DNA: TGTGCCATTGCAGGGATGAACACTGAAGCTTTCTTT

J gene: TRBJ1-3
V gene: TRBV7-2
clone size: NA
D gene: TRBD1
CDR3 protein: CASSQPQGSVSGNTIYF
CDR3 DNA: TGTGCCAGCAGCCAGCCACAGGGGAGTGTATCTGGAAACACCATATATTTT

J gene: TRBJ2-1
V gene: TRBV11-2
clone size: few
D gene: NA
CDR3 protein: CASSSRTTPDNEQFF
CDR3 DNA: TGTGCCAGCAGCTCCCGGACTACCCCAGACAATGAGCAGTTCTTC

J gene: TRBJ1-1
V gene: TRBV3-1/TRBV3-2
clone size: once
D gene: TRBD1
CDR3 protein: CASSQRTGFHFF
CDR3 DNA: TGTGCCAGCAGCCAACGGACAGGGTTTCATTTCTTT

J gene: TRBJ1-2
V gene: TRBV15
clone size: NA
D gene: NA
CDR3 protein: CATSRGDGGVHGYTF
CDR3 DNA: TGTGCCACCAGCAGAGGAGACGGGGGGGTCCATGGCTACACCTTC

J gene: TRBJ1-6
V gene: TRBV5-1
clone size: few
D gene: TRBD1
CDR3 protein: CASSLAGGQGTSPLHF
CDR3 DNA: TGCGCCAGCAGCTTGGCCGGAGGACAGGGAACCTCACCCCTCCACTTT

J gene: TRBJ1-1
V gene: TRBV29-1
clone size: NA
D gene: NA
CDR3 protein: CSVEMVGGTEAFF
CDR3 DNA: TGCAGCGTTGAAATGGTGGGGGGCACTGAAGCTTTCTTT

J gene: TRBJ1-5
V gene: TRBV10-3
clone size: NA
D gene: TRBD1
CDR3 protein: CAIKPGQGKRFSNQPQHF
CDR3 DNA: TGTGCCATCAAGCCGGGACAGGGGAAGAGGTTTAGCAATCAGCCCCAGCATTTT

J gene: TRBJ2-2
V gene: TRBV9
clone size: NA
D gene: TRBD2
CDR3 protein: CASSVSMERGLNTGELFF
CDR3 DNA: TGTGCCAGCAGCGTCTCCATGGAGCGGGGGCTTAACACCGGGGAGCTGTTTTTT

J gene: TRBJ1-1
V gene: TRBV27
clone size: NA
D gene: TRBD1
CDR3 protein: CASSLTRQGMPYTEAFF
CDR3 DNA: TGTGCCAGCAGTTTAACTCGACAGGGAATGCCTTACACTGAAGCTTTCTTT

J gene: TRBJ1-1
V gene: TRBV9
clone size: once
D gene: NA
CDR3 protein: CASSVNPGKNTEAFF
CDR3 DNA: TGTGCCAGCAGCGTTAATCCAGGGAAGAACACTGAAGCTTTCTTT

J gene: TRBJ2-1
V gene: TRBV3-1/TRBV3-2
clone size: NA
D gene: TRBD2
CDR3 protein: CASSPWGGDNEQFF
CDR3 DNA: TGTGCCAGCAGCCCCTGGGGGGGGGACAATGAGCAGTTCTTC

J gene: TRBJ2-7
V gene: TRBV6-6
clone size: NA
D gene: NA
CDR3 protein: CASSQGRGGAAEQYF
CDR3 DNA: TGTGCCAGCAGCCAAGGGAGGGGGGGGGCAGCCGAGCAGTACTTC

J gene: TRBJ1-2
V gene: TRBV2
clone size: NA
D gene: NA
CDR3 protein: CASSETRGRDGGYTF
CDR3 DNA: TGTGCCAGCAGTGAAACCCGAGGCAGGGATGGTGGCTACACCTTC

J gene: TRBJ1-5
V gene: TRBV7-8
clone size: NA
D gene: NA
CDR3 protein: CASSLNLVGGGGQPQHF
CDR3 DNA: TGTGCCAGCAGCCTTAATTTGGTAGGGGGAGGGGGTCAGCCCCAGCATTTT

J gene: TRBJ1-1
V gene: TRBV4-3
clone size: NA
D gene: NA
CDR3 protein: CASSQFGLLNTEAFF
CDR3 DNA: TGCGCCAGCAGCCAGTTTGGACTTTTGAACACTGAAGCTTTCTTT

J gene: TRBJ1-1
V gene: TRBV5-5
clone size: NA
D gene: TRBD1
CDR3 protein: CASSLQDRVGRAFF
CDR3 DNA: TGTGCCAGCAGCTTACAAGACAGGGTTGGGAGAGCTTTCTTT

J gene: TRBJ1-1
V gene: TRBV5-4
clone size: NA
D gene: NA
CDR3 protein: CASSSGRGTEAFF
CDR3 DNA: TGTGCCAGCAGCTCCGGGAGAGGCACTGAAGCTTTCTTT

J gene: TRBJ2-5
V gene: TRBV7-2
clone size: few
D gene: TRBD2
CDR3 protein: CASSRLAGRGETQYF
CDR3 DNA: TGTGCCAGCAGCAGACTAGCGGGTCGCGGAGAGACCCAGTACTTC

J gene: TRBJ2-7
V gene: TRBV6-5
clone size: NA
D gene: TRBD1
CDR3 protein: CASSYGQGSAYEQYF
CDR3 DNA: TGTGCCAGCAGTTACGGACAGGGGTCAGCCTACGAGCAGTACTTC

J gene: TRBJ2-3
V gene: TRBV30
clone size: NA
D gene: NA
CDR3 protein: CAWSGISQRLSTDTQYF
CDR3 DNA: TGTGCCTGGAGTGGGATATCCCAGCGGCTAAGCACAGATACGCAGTATTTT

J gene: TRBJ1-5
V gene: TRBV19
clone size: NA
D gene: TRBD1
CDR3 protein: CASSSRDRGSNQPQHF
CDR3 DNA: TGTGCCAGTAGTAGCCGGGACAGGGGGAGCAATCAGCCCCAGCATTTT